These 16 T cell receptor beta chains were all obtained from the same sample, sequenced in a study of blood T cells in healthy people across ages. Primers used in a second PCR of about 6 to 11 cycles were a sample-barcoded 5' primer and a J-beta primer mix. Via MiXCR, TCRdb re-called the 5' RACE reads, giving one row per CDR3 protein. This table holds more than 650,000 distinct CDR3 sequences, about 20% found once. The sequencing input was blood. These receptors were collected from a man between 70 and 80 years old in good health.

The gene calls are TRBV5-1 and TRBJ2-1; TRBD2 matches at 14 bases. The V gene end was trimmed by 2 bases and the J gene end by 2 bases; junction bases not matched to a gene: 9. Germline values: CDR1 SGHRS, CDR2 YFSETQ. The CDR3 covers 19 residues. CDR3 nucleotide sequence: TGCGCCAGCAGCTTCCAAACCGGGACTAGCGGGAGTGCCTACAATGAGCAGTTCTTC. This translates into CASSFQTGTSGSAYNEQFF.

This clonotype appeared many times. This chain joins TRBV2 and TRBJ2-7; 11 bases are a match to TRBD2. Unmatched junction bases numbered 10, after V lost 8 bases and J lost 7 bases. The CDR3 has 14 amino acids. Per germline, CDR1 SNHLY and CDR2 FYNNEI. DNA of the CDR3: TGTGCCAGCGATAGCGGGAGGGCCTCATTTGAGCAGTACGTC. Its translation is CASDSGRASFEQYV.

The CDR3 region has the DNA TGTGCCAGTAGTATCTCCTACTACAATGAGCAGTTCTTC. Protein: CASSISYYNEQFF. The rearrangement links TRBV19 to TRBJ2-1; D not certain. Germline assignment: CDR1 LNHDA and CDR2 SQIVND (reference sequence). Trimming cost V 3 bases and J 3 bases, with 6 bases left between them. The CDR3 runs to 13 residues.

To note about this clonotype: Here the CDR3 omits its conserved ending phenylalanine or tryptophan, so a read error is the likely source. The chain is built from TRBV14 and TRBJ2-4; the D gene is possibly TRBD2 (5 bases). The CDR3 is made up of 15 amino acids. Trimming shortened V by 5 bases and J by 1 base, and 12 bases separated the two germline ends. CDR1 and CDR2 from the germline V gene are SGHDN and FVKESK. Written as DNA, the CDR3 is TGTGCCAGCAGCAGAGCCGGCGGGGCCAAAAACATTCAGTACCTC. This translates into CASSRAGGAKNIQYL.

In its sample, this clonotype was seen a few times. V usage is TRBV12-3 or TRBV12-4 and J usage is TRBJ2-3, with 8 bases aligning to TRBD2. The CDR3 is 16 residues long. V dropped 3 bases and J dropped 0; count of bases not matched to a gene: 5. The CDR3 DNA reads as TGTGCCAGCAGTTTTGGAGCGGGGGACAGCACAGATACGCAGTATTTT. This sequence encodes CASSFGAGDSTDTQYF.

This sequence joins TRBV7-9 and TRBJ2-5; 7 positions agree with TRBD2. The J call could be wrong; TRBJ2-1 is a better fit for the DNA end. Looked up from germline, CDR1 is SEHNR and CDR2 is FQNEAQ (reference sequence). There are 15 residues in the CDR3. The chain's CDR3 is CASSSGGAGVNEQFF. The CDR3 coding sequence is TGTGCCAGCAGTAGCGGTGGGGCGGGAGTAAATGAGCAGTTCTTC.

The chain couples TRBV15 to TRBJ2-1; TRBD2 matches 10 bases. This CDR3 comprises 16 residues. In germline, CDR1 is LNHNV, CDR2 YYDKDF (reference sequence). The ends lost 3 bases at V and 9 bases at J; junction bases unmatched: 11. CDR3 amino acids: CATSRSVLAGAPEQFF. The CDR3 coding sequence is TGTGCCACCAGCAGGAGCGTGCTAGCGGGAGCGCCTGAGCAGTTCTTC.

The V gene is TRBV7-9, the J gene TRBJ2-3, with TRBD1 as a possible D gene (5 bases). Germline V lookup: CDR1 SEHNR, CDR2 FQNEAQ (reference sequence). This CDR3 is 15 amino acids long. The V end was cut by 4 bases, the J end by 0 bases, with 11 bases between. Written as DNA, the CDR3 is TGTGCCAGCAGCTGGTTGGGGCCAAGCACAGATACGCAGTATTTT. It encodes CASSWLGPSTDTQYF.

In this sample, this clonotype turned up a few times. The J gene is TRBJ2-5, the V gene TRBV4-1; D assignment may be TRBD1 or TRBD2 (6 bases each). V was trimmed by 4 bases and J by 4 bases, leaving 19 bases between them. Looked up from germline, CDR1 is MGHRA and CDR2 is YSYEKL. CDR3 size: 16 residues. In nucleotides, the CDR3 is TGCGCCAGCAGCCCGTCGTTCGGGGGCGCCTTAGAGACCCAGTACTTC. Its protein product is CASSPSFGGALETQYF.

The rearrangement joins TRBV29-1 to TRBJ2-1, with 8 bases identical to TRBD1. The J call could be wrong; TRBJ2-7 is a better fit for the DNA end. CDR3 length: 16 amino acids. Germline V lookup: CDR1 SQVTM, CDR2 ANQGSEA. CDR3 protein: CSVGAGGGRSYNEQYF. The CDR3, as DNA: TGCAGCGTTGGTGCAGGGGGCGGCAGATCCTACAATGAGCAGTACTTC.

The sample holds many counts of this clonotype. The chain joins TRBV20-1 to TRBJ2-3; D is unclear. The germline V gene has CDR1 DFQATT and CDR2 SNEGSKA (reference sequence). V was trimmed by 1 base and J by 2 bases, leaving 10 bases between them. The CDR3 consists of 14 residues. CDR3 sequence (DNA): TGCAGTGCTAGAGGAAGTAGGGCCACAGATACGCAGTATTTT. Amino acid sequence: CSARGSRATDTQYF.

This clonotype was seen a handful of times. The rearrangement uses TRBV5-5 and TRBJ2-3; TRBD2 matches at 8 bases. V lost 1 base and J lost 0; bases outside the gene matches: 4. Germline V gives CDR1 SGHKS, CDR2 YYEKEE (reference sequence). This CDR3 region has 16 residues. DNA of the CDR3: TGTGCCAGCAGCTTGTTTGCGGGGGGAAGCACAGATACGCAGTATTTT. Its protein product is CASSLFAGGSTDTQYF.

This clonotype was counted between two and nine times. This chain links TRBV4-1 with TRBJ2-3; 10 bases agree with TRBD2. Germline CDR1 is MGHRA and CDR2 is YSYEKL. Trimming took 5 bases from V and 2 from J; bases not matched to a gene: 10. The CDR3 is 17 amino acids. CDR3 DNA sequence: TGCGCCAGCAGCGTCCCGGGGACTAGCGCGACCACAGATACGCAGTATTTT. Translated, it gives CASSVPGTSATTDTQYF.

With respect to this clonotype: The junction departs from germline at one end; a sequencing error may be responsible. V gene TRBV20-1 combines with J gene TRBJ1-4; TRBD1 might be the D (5 bases). This CDR3 is built from 12 residues. CDR1 and CDR2 (germline): DFQATT, SNEGSKA (reference sequence). In DNA, the CDR3 is TGCAGTGCTAGAGGGGGGGGTGGAAAACTGGTTTTT. Residues: CSARGGGGKLVF.

This clonotype was detected only a few times. The V call is TRBV18, the J call TRBJ2-1; unclear D gene. The CDR3 contains 14 residues. V was cut by 0 bases and J by 6 bases, with 9 bases left in between. Germline V gene lookup returns CDR1 KGHSH and CDR2 LQKENI. The CDR3 sequence: CASSPPYSSNEQFF. In DNA, the CDR3 is TGTGCCAGCTCACCACCTTACAGCTCCAATGAGCAGTTCTTC.

The chain employs TRBV5-6 and TRBJ1-2; D possibly corresponds to TRBD1 (5 bases). This CDR3 comprises 16 residues. Trimming took off 4 bases at V and 2 bases at J, with 18 bases between the two ends. The germline CDR1 and CDR2 sequences are SGHDT and YYEEEE. CDR3 region: CASSPDSGSGNYGYTF. The CDR3 DNA reads TGTGCCAGCAGCCCGGACTCAGGGTCGGGGAACTATGGCTACACCTTC.